These 5 T cell receptor beta chains were all obtained from the same sample, sequenced in a study of shared T cell receptors in the human thymus. Sequencing used immunoSEQ multiplex PCR; TCRdb keeps in-frame clones, though not all of them. The sample has some 700,000 clones, approximately 83% seen once; the top ten hold around 0.01%. The data were also submitted as part of a second study, on human thymus T cells.

Sequences were obtained from thymocytes. The receptors originated from a girl under three years old with a congenital heart defect.

This rearrangement joins TRBV2 to TRBJ2-3, with a tentative D call TRBD1 (6 bases). With 6 bases removed from V and 2 bases from J, the gap between germline ends came to 12 bases. Looked up from germline, CDR1 is SNHLY and CDR2 is FYNNEI. The CDR3 is 14 amino acids. The CDR3 sequence: CASSKVGHTDTQYF. CDR3 nucleotide sequence: TGTGCCAGCAGCAAGGTGGGACACACAGATACGCAGTATTTT.

Comment on this clone: Different DNA sequences within this sample yield the same CDR3. The chain carries TRBV15 and TRBJ2-7, with 7 bases matching TRBD1. The CDR3 runs to 13 residues. Trimming at V came to 5 bases and at J to 0 bases, leaving 1 base not matched to a gene. The germline V gene encodes CDR1 LNHNV and CDR2 YYDKDF (reference sequence). As DNA, the CDR3 is TGTGCCACCAGCCGGGACAGCTCCTACGAGCAGTACTTC. Amino acid sequence: CATSRDSSYEQYF.

The J gene is TRBJ1-1, the V gene TRBV28, with no clear D. Germline V gives CDR1 MDHEN, CDR2 SYDVKM. The CDR3 runs 14 residues. Trimming removed 8 bases at V and 2 bases at J, with 15 bases between. In DNA form, the CDR3 reads TGTGCCAGCGAACAGCCGACCAGAAACACTGAAGCTTTCTTT. This gives the protein CASEQPTRNTEAFF.

V is TRBV6-6 and J is TRBJ2-7, with D perhaps matching TRBD2 (6 bases). The CDR3 consists of 15 residues. The V and J ends lost 2 bases and 3 bases respectively, with 14 bases between them. Germline loops: CDR1 MNHNY, CDR2 SVGAGI (reference sequence). This chain's CDR3 is CASSYSRDWNYEQYF. The CDR3 bases are TGTGCCAGCAGTTACAGCCGGGACTGGAACTACGAGCAGTACTTC.

V and J are TRBV4-2 and TRBJ2-1, with 11 positions matching TRBD2. V lost 1 base to trimming and J lost 10 bases; unmatched junction nucleotides: 12. The CDR3 is 17 residues long. Germline V gene lookup returns CDR1 LGHNA and CDR2 YNFKEQ. The CDR3 is CASSQGRWVAGGQEQFF. The CDR3 nucleotides are TGTGCCAGCAGCCAAGGGAGATGGGTAGCGGGGGGGCAAGAGCAGTTCTTC.